This TCR beta chain was identified in a study of cytomegalovirus exposure and HLA in healthy donors. On the study more broadly: Inside one of the first data releases sat some 93 million unique TCRs taken from HLA-typed donors.

Study-wide points: Later on, analysis showed that most CMV-associated TCR beta chains appeared to be HLA-restricted. Rare TCR sequences dominated, though some public TCRs recurred in many donors. Presence/absence comparisons presumed near-even sequencing depth among donors.

The PCR ran on 60 Vbeta and 13 Jbeta primers. Data came from immunoSEQ multiplex PCR; TCRdb stores just in-frame clones and leaves some out. The sample comprises about 170,000 clones, under 80% of which are singletons, and over 3% rests with the top ten. Comment on this clone: What it recognizes is unknown.

Germline V gives CDR1 SGHDT, CDR2 YYEEEE. There are 16 residues in the CDR3. V lost 3 bases to trimming and J lost 10 bases; unmatched junction nucleotides: 13. Specimen: PBMCs. The clonotype originates from a female donor in good health and CMV-seronegative. The chain is built from TRBV5-6 and TRBJ1-6; 7 positions match TRBD1. The CDR3 sequence: CASSSGQDPTASPLHF. Here the CDR3 DNA reads TGTGCCAGCAGCTCCGGACAGGACCCTACAGCCTCACCCCTCCACTTT. Combining the CDR3 with reference TRBV5-6 and TRBJ1-6 gives the whole variable domain DAGVTQSPTHLIKTRGQQVTLRCSPKSGHDTVSWYQQALGQGPQFIFQYYEEEERQRGNFPDRFSGHQFPNYSSELNVNALLLGDSALYLCASSSGQDPTASPLHFGNGTRLTVT.